What follows describes a single T cell receptor beta chain. The data are from a study of T cell changes during pregnancy in multiple sclerosis. Profiled with immunoSEQ multiplex PCR; TCRdb holds only in-frame clones, not every one. The sample includes 85,000 to 100,000 clones, roughly 92% of them seen just once. V was clipped by 8 bases and J by 1 base, with 14 bases between them. This CDR3 has 14 amino acids. Germline assignment: CDR1 MNHNY and CDR2 SVGAGI (reference sequence). The receptor comes from a female donor with multiple sclerosis, enrolled in a pregnancy study. Sample: peripheral blood, taken after pregnancy. The chain uses TRBV6-6 and TRBJ1-2, with D possibly TRBD1 on 6 matching bases. The CDR3: CASRGQNNNYGYTF. CDR3 in DNA: TGTGCCAGCCGTGGACAGAATAATAACTATGGCTACACCTTC.